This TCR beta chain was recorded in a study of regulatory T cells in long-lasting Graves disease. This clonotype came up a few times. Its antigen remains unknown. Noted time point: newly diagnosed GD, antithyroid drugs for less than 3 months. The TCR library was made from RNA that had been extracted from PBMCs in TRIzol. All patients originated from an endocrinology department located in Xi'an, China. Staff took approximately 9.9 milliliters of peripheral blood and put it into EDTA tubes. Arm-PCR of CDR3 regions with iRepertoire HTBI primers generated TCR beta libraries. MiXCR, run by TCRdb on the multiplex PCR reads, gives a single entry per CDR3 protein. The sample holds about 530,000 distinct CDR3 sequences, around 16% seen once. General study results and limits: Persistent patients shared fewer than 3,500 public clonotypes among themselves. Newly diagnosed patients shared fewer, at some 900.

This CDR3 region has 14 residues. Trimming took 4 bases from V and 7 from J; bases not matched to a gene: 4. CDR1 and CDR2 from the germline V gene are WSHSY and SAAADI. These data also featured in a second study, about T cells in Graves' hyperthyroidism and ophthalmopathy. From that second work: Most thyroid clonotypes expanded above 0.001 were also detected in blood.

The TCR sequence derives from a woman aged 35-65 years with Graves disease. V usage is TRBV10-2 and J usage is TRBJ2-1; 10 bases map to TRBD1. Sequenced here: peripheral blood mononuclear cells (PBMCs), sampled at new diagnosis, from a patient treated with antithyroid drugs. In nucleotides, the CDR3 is TGCGCCAGCAGTGGACAGGGGGCGAGGAATGAGCAGTTCTTC. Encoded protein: CASSGQGARNEQFF.